This T cell receptor beta chain was sequenced during a study of human T cells and chemical hapten exposure. V trimming: 1 base; J trimming: 6 bases; junction bases outside the gene matches: 11. The CDR3 extends over 17 amino acids. Germline V gene sequence: CDR1 MNHNY, CDR2 SVGAGI (reference sequence). Time point in this sample: patch test 2, 6 weeks after DPC sensitization. The treatment here: therapeutic diphenylcyclopropenone sensitization with weekly scalp DPC. TCRdb called the RACE reads again in MiXCR, with one record for every CDR3 protein. The sample lists 100,000 or so distinct CDR3 sequences; approximately 10% were seen once. This clonotype was seen repeatedly, ten times or more.

The receptor was derived from a man aged 35-49 years with alopecia areata. Some clones in this sample may be carry-over from other donors' samples. The V call is TRBV6-6, the J call TRBJ2-3; 9 bases agree with TRBD2. Material: whole blood, obtained in connection with sensitization to the hapten diphenylcyclopropenone (DPC). The CDR3 DNA sequence: TGTGCCAGCAGTTACTGGGGTTTAGCGGGAGTTTCGGATACGCAGTATTTT. This gives the protein CASSYWGLAGVSDTQYF.